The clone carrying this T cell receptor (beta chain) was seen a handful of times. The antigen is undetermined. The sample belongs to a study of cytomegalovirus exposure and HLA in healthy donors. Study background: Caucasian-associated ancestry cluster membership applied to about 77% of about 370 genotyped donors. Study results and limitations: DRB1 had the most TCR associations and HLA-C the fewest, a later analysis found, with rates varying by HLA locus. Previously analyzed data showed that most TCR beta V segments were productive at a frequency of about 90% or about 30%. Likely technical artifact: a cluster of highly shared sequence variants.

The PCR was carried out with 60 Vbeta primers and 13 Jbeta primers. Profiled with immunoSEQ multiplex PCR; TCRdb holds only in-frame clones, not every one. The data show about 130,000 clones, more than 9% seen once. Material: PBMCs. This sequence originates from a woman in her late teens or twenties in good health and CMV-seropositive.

The CDR3 loop is CASSSPQGLLSTDTQYF. The CDR3 region has the DNA TGTGCCAGCAGTTCCCCACAGGGACTACTAAGCACAGATACGCAGTATTTT. This chain links TRBV7-9 with TRBJ2-3; perhaps TRBD2 as D (7 bases). Trimming shortened V by 6 bases and J by 0 bases, and 19 bases separated the two germline ends. CDR1 SEHNR and CDR2 FQNEAQ come from the germline V gene (reference sequence). The CDR3 is made up of 17 amino acids.